Below, 25 T cell receptor beta chains from the same sample are listed, as sequenced in a study of T cells after yellow fever vaccination. TCRdb fed the 5' RACE reads into MiXCR, producing one record per CDR3 protein. Of some 96,000 distinct CDR3 sequences listed, almost 9% are singletons. Sample: CD8+ T cells not binding an NS4B(214-222) dextramer, sorted from PBMCs, taken around 16 days after the first yellow fever vaccination. These receptors were taken from a man between 18 and 29 years old who received the YFV17D yellow fever vaccine.

This clonotype appeared a few times. V and J are TRBV7-9 and TRBJ1-3; D remains ambiguous. Trimming removed 2 bases from V and 0 bases from J, with 8 bases in between. This CDR3 is built from 15 residues. From germline, CDR1 is SEHNR and CDR2 FQNEAQ (reference sequence). CDR3 coding DNA: TGTGCCAGCAGCTTAAGGGATCTCTCTGGAAACACCATATATTTT. Protein sequence: CASSLRDLSGNTIYF.

The chain is built from TRBV4-2 and TRBJ2-1; TRBD1 or TRBD2 may be the D gene (5 bases each). This CDR3 has 14 residues. CDR1 and CDR2 (germline): LGHNA, YNFKEQ. V lost 5 bases and J 10 bases, leaving 18 bases between the germline ends. Here the CDR3 DNA reads TGTGCCAGCAGCGCCGGGACCTCCCCGGGGGAGCAGTTCTTC. Residues: CASSAGTSPGEQFF.

This clonotype was observed a few times. This chain uses TRBV24-1 with TRBJ2-1; D is possibly TRBD2 (6 bases). V was shortened by 2 bases and J by 6 bases, with 25 bases between the two germline ends. The CDR3 runs to 19 residues. CDR1 and CDR2 (germline): KGHDR, SFDVKD. The CDR3 region is CATSDSGNGRNQGGNEQFF. The CDR3 region has the DNA TGTGCCACCAGTGATTCAGGGAATGGTCGGAACCAGGGAGGCAATGAGCAGTTCTTC.

The V gene is TRBV4-3, the J gene TRBJ2-2; TRBD2 matches at 10 bases. Germline CDR1 reads LGHNA; CDR2 reads YSLEER. This CDR3 is 18 amino acids long. J was trimmed by 6 bases and V by 4 bases; bases with no gene match: 14. The CDR3 here is CASSPPRLAGAQAGELFF. The CDR3 nucleotides read TGCGCCAGCAGCCCCCCCCGGCTAGCGGGGGCCCAGGCCGGGGAGCTGTTTTTT.

This chain joins TRBV18 and TRBJ2-1; the match to TRBD2 covers 8 bases. The V gene's germline CDR1 is KGHSH and CDR2 LQKENI. The CDR3 consists of 17 residues. The ends lost 0 bases at V and 7 bases at J; junction bases unmatched: 11. The CDR3 sequence: CASSPPAPGGARNEQFF. In DNA, the CDR3 is TGTGCCAGCTCACCACCTGCCCCGGGGGGGGCTAGGAATGAGCAGTTCTTC.

CDR3 sequence reads: CASSQGRLDTQYF. The CDR3 region has the DNA TGCGCCAGCAGCCAAGGTCGGTTAGATACGCAGTATTTT. This chain uses TRBV4-3 with TRBJ2-3; no definite D call. This CDR3 spans 13 amino acids. The V and J ends lost 1 base and 5 bases respectively, with 7 bases between them. Germline loops: CDR1 LGHNA, CDR2 YSLEER.

Ten or more counts support this clonotype. The rearrangement uses TRBV25-1 and TRBJ1-1, with unresolved D. The germline CDR1 and CDR2 sequences are MGHDK and SYGVNS. V shed 1 base and J shed 7 bases, with 4 bases lying between them. This CDR3 region has 11 residues. The CDR3 sequence: CASSESFEAFF. For the CDR3, the DNA is TGTGCCAGCAGTGAATCTTTTGAAGCTTTCTTT.

The V call is TRBV4-2, the J call TRBJ2-1, with D unclear. This CDR3 contains 12 residues. CDR1 and CDR2 from the germline V gene are LGHNA and YNFKEQ. V was pared by 2 bases and J by 6 bases, with 5 bases between. The CDR3 reads CASSQTVNEQFF. The DNA of the CDR3 is TGTGCCAGCAGCCAAACCGTCAATGAGCAGTTCTTC.

This clonotype came up many times. The rearrangement uses TRBV4-3 and TRBJ2-2; D unclear. With 0 bases removed from V and 2 bases from J, the gap between germline ends came to 10 bases. The CDR3 sequence is 16 residues long. The germline CDR1 and CDR2 sequences are LGHNA and YSLEER. CDR3 region: CASSQDTAGNTGELFF. Written as DNA, the CDR3 is TGCGCCAGCAGCCAAGACACTGCCGGTAACACCGGGGAGCTGTTTTTT.

This clonotype was detected a few times. V and J are TRBV18 and TRBJ2-7, with TRBD2 matching 12 bases. Losses at the gene ends were 6 bases for V and 0 bases for J; bases not matched to a gene: 3. Germline-derived CDR1 and CDR2 are KGHSH and LQKENI. The CDR3 is 15 amino acids. The CDR3 loop is CASSLAGGSSYEQYF. CDR3 in DNA: TGTGCCAGCTCTCTAGCGGGGGGGAGCTCCTACGAGCAGTACTTC.

Only a few counts were recorded for this clonotype. The chain is built from TRBV18 and TRBJ1-2; D perhaps matches TRBD1 (5 bases). V was pared by 4 bases and J by 2 bases, with 8 bases between. Germline CDR1 is KGHSH and CDR2 is LQKENI. CDR3 length equals 13 residues. In DNA, the CDR3 is TGTGCCAGCTCACGAGAGGGGAACTATGGCTACACCTTC. It yields the protein CASSREGNYGYTF.

For this clonotype: The junction departs from the called germline gene at one end, perhaps through a read error. The chain employs TRBV7-6 and TRBJ1-1; D uncertain. Germline CDR1 SGHVS, CDR2 FNYEAQ. This CDR3 is 17 amino acids long. As DNA, the CDR3 is TGTGCCAGCAGCCCGGATCTGAGGGTGGTAATGAAGACTGAAGCTTTCTTT. Residues: CASSPDLRVVMKTEAFF.

This clonotype was recorded a few times. This chain links TRBV6-1 with TRBJ2-7, with 12 bases fitting TRBD1. Germline CDR1 MNHNS, CDR2 SASEGT. Trimming took 6 bases from V and 6 from J; bases not matched to a gene: 6. The CDR3 is 14 amino acids. CDR3 in amino acids: CASRPGQGAFEQYV. The CDR3 DNA sequence: TGTGCCAGCAGGCCGGGACAGGGGGCCTTCGAGCAGTACGTC.

This clonotype was counted a few times. The chain carries TRBV4-1 and TRBJ1-2; 10 positions agree with TRBD1. This CDR3 is built from 15 residues. Trimming at V came to 5 bases and at J to 4 bases, leaving 7 bases not matched to a gene. Per germline, CDR1 MGHRA and CDR2 YSYEKL. The CDR3 DNA is TGCGCCAGCAGCACATGGACAGGGGGATTCTATGGCTACACCTTC. Translated, it gives CASSTWTGGFYGYTF.

This chain uses TRBV28 with TRBJ2-7; 9 bases align to TRBD1. The CDR3 totals 14 residues. CDR1 and CDR2 (germline): MDHEN, SYDVKM. Trimming took 3 bases from V and 3 from J; bases not matched to a gene: 3. The CDR3 DNA reads TGTGCCAGCAGTTTCCAGGGACAGGGCTACGAGCAGTACGTC. Protein product: CASSFQGQGYEQYV.

This chain connects TRBV7-2 to TRBJ2-2, with TRBD2 identical over 8 bases. Germline assignment: CDR1 SGHTA and CDR2 FQGNSA. The junction had 8 bases not matched to a gene; V was cut back by 2 bases and J by 3 bases. This CDR3 has 17 amino acids. The CDR3 reads CASSLYLAGSYTGELFF. CDR3 coding DNA: TGTGCCAGCAGCTTATACCTAGCGGGTTCGTACACCGGGGAGCTGTTTTTT.

The gene calls are TRBV7-8 and TRBJ2-5; possibly TRBD1 for D (5 bases). Trimming removed 7 bases from V and 3 bases from J, with 15 bases in between. Germline lookup yields CDR1 SGHVS and CDR2 FQNEAQ. The CDR3 extends over 14 amino acids. CDR3 sequence reads: CASTYRRFEETQYF. The CDR3 DNA sequence: TGTGCCAGCACCTACAGGCGATTTGAAGAGACCCAGTACTTC.

This clonotype was counted a few times. V gene TRBV4-2 combines with J gene TRBJ2-7; TRBD2 matches at 10 bases. The CDR3 consists of 16 residues. Germline V lookup: CDR1 LGHNA, CDR2 YNFKEQ. Germline trimming cut 0 bases from V and 1 base from J; bases unmatched to any gene: 3. CDR3 residues: CASSQDTSGVSYEQYF. The DNA of the CDR3 is TGTGCCAGCAGCCAAGATACTAGCGGGGTTTCCTACGAGCAGTACTTC.

The chain employs TRBV24-1 and TRBJ2-3, with no clear D. The CDR3 has 16 amino acids. V lost 5 bases, J lost 4 bases, and 18 bases lay in between. Per germline, CDR1 KGHDR and CDR2 SFDVKD. The CDR3 coding sequence is TGTGCCACCAGTGCTACCCCGGCAGGAAAATCAGATACGCAGTATTTT. Protein product: CATSATPAGKSDTQYF.

This chain connects TRBV6-2 or TRBV6-3 to TRBJ2-1; D is possibly TRBD1 (5 bases). The CDR3 runs to 14 residues. V dropped 5 bases and J dropped 0 bases, with 8 bases sitting between them. Germline values: CDR1 MNHEY, CDR2 SVGEGT. In DNA, the CDR3 is TGTGCCAGCAGTAGGGGTTACTCCTACAATGAGCAGTTCTTC. Translated: CASSRGYSYNEQFF.

The chain is built from TRBV20-1 and TRBJ1-1; no clear D gene. There are 18 residues in the CDR3. The V end lost 0 bases, the J end lost 5 bases, and 25 bases lay between the germline ends. From germline, CDR1 is DFQATT and CDR2 SNEGSKA (reference sequence). CDR3 DNA sequence: TGCAGTGCTAGAGATCCCAAGAGGATCAGCTTGAGTAGAACTGAAGCTTTCTTT. Translation gives CSARDPKRISLSRTEAFF.

There are many counts of this clonotype. The chain links TRBV7-3 to TRBJ2-5, with 11 bases that match TRBD2. The trim removed 3 bases at V and 2 bases at J, leaving 5 bases unmatched. CDR3 length: 16 residues. The germline V gene has CDR1 SGHTA and CDR2 FQGTGA. The CDR3 here is CASSLGSGGVQETQYF. For the CDR3, the DNA is TGTGCCAGCAGCTTGGGTAGCGGGGGGGTACAAGAGACCCAGTACTTC.

The V call is TRBV4-3, the J call TRBJ2-2, with D perhaps TRBD1 (6 bases). V was cut by 4 bases and J by 6 bases, with 18 bases left in between. There are 16 residues in the CDR3. The V gene's germline CDR1 is LGHNA and CDR2 YSLEER. CDR3 coding DNA: TGCGCCAGCAGCCCCCTGGGAGCCAGGGGAGCCGGGGAGCTGTTTTTT. As protein: CASSPLGARGAGELFF.

The gene calls are TRBV12-3 or TRBV12-4 and TRBJ2-1; tentatively, D is TRBD2 (6 bases). The CDR3 totals 11 residues. The germline V and J ends were trimmed by 8 bases and 5 bases, with 7 bases remaining between them. Here the CDR3 reads CASLANNEQFF. Written as DNA, the CDR3 is TGTGCCAGCCTAGCGAACAATGAGCAGTTCTTC.

The chain is built from TRBV4-3 and TRBJ2-3; the match to TRBD2 covers 9 bases. Germline loops: CDR1 LGHNA, CDR2 YSLEER. V was clipped by 1 base and J by 1 base; unmatched bases: 6. The length of the CDR3 is 17 residues. The CDR3, as DNA: TGCGCCAGCAGCCAAGGTTTAGCGGGGGCCCGCACAGATACGCAGTATTTT. Protein: CASSQGLAGARTDTQYF.